The present TCR beta chain was sequenced within a study of blood T cell repertoires in COVID-19. Background on the study: Collection of acute and convalescent COVID-19 samples took place in the United States, Italy and Spain. From T cells, B-cell-depleted T cells, or PBMCs came the material, which was cDNA or gDNA.

Per the original methods: Estimation of nucleated cell counts relied on the amplification of reference gene primers. Profiled with immunoSEQ multiplex PCR; TCRdb holds only in-frame clones, not every one. That table supplies the V and J calls and clone size; D and trimming were determined from the DNA. Of around 200,000 clones in the sample, about 87% were seen once. The CDR3 totals 14 residues. Germline-derived CDR1 and CDR2 are SGHNT and YYREEE (reference sequence). Between the trimmed V and J ends, which lost 1 base and 0 bases, there was a span of 7 bases. This TCR derives from a middle-aged man with active or convalescent COVID-19. The chain recombines TRBV5-4 with TRBJ1-2; D possibly corresponds to TRBD1 (5 bases). Sequencing was carried out using peripheral blood. DNA of the CDR3: TGTGCCAGCAGCTTGAAGGGGACTAACTATGGCTACACCTTC. This translates into CASSLKGTNYGYTF.